Each of the 21 T cell receptor beta chains below was sequenced from the same sample in a study of control samples from healthy donors and cancer patients. Sequencing used immunoSEQ multiplex PCR; TCRdb keeps in-frame clones, though not all of them. Of some 45,000 clones listed, around 78% were seen once; the top ten hold roughly 50%. The sample was blood. These receptors all stem from a man in his sixties in good health.

The chain is built from TRBV18 and TRBJ1-1; maybe TRBD1 (5 bases). The CDR3 runs 15 residues. Germline assignment: CDR1 KGHSH and CDR2 LQKENI. V was shortened by 5 bases and J by 3 bases, with 16 bases between the two germline ends. CDR3 sequence (DNA): TGTGCCAGCTCATCTACAGGCTTTGCTCACACTGAAGCTTTCTTT. It codes for CASSSTGFAHTEAFF.

The gene calls are TRBV19 and TRBJ1-2; no firm D call. Per germline, CDR1 LNHDA and CDR2 SQIVND (reference sequence). The CDR3 is 15 residues long. Trimming stripped 3 bases from V and 4 bases from J, with 15 bases between. CDR3 coding DNA: TGTGCCAGTAGTATGGCGGGCAGGCCTTTCTATGGCTACACCTTC. It is translated as CASSMAGRPFYGYTF.

This chain uses TRBV15 with TRBJ2-1; no firm D call. The CDR3 contains 13 residues. Germline V CDR1 and CDR2: LNHNV, YYDKDF (reference sequence). The V end was cut by 0 bases, the J end by 8 bases, with 8 bases between. The CDR3 is CATSRDRLDEQFF. CDR3 nucleotides: TGTGCCACCAGCAGAGACCGTCTGGATGAGCAGTTCTTC. Looking up the rest from reference TRBV15 and TRBJ2-1 gives the full variable domain: DAMVIQNPRYQVTQFGKPVTLSCSQTLNHNVMYWYQQKSSQAPKLLFHYYDKDFNNEADTPDNFQSRRPNTSFCFLDIRSPGLGDTAMYLCATSRDRLDEQFFGPGTRLTVL.

V gene TRBV4-2 combines with J gene TRBJ2-1; possible D gene TRBD2, 6 bases. Germline V gene lookup returns CDR1 LGHNA and CDR2 YNFKEQ. This CDR3 contains 16 residues. V lost 0 bases to trimming and J lost 8 bases, with 17 bases between them. The CDR3 nucleotides read TGTGCCAGCAGCCAAGAAGGCGAGCGGTGGGGGGATGAGCAGTTCTTC. Protein: CASSQEGERWGDEQFF.

This chain uses TRBV3-1 (or the pseudogene TRBV3-2) with TRBJ2-7, with 9 bases fitting TRBD1. Germline lookup yields CDR1 LGHDT and CDR2 YNNKEL (reference sequence). The CDR3 is 14 residues long. Trimming removed 3 bases from V and 6 bases from J; junction bases left unmatched: 6. The CDR3 loop is CASSQNGQGLEQYF. CDR3 in DNA: TGTGCCAGCAGCCAGAACGGACAGGGGCTCGAGCAGTACTTC.

This chain connects TRBV7-2 to TRBJ1-3; TRBD1 matches 9 bases. Germline V gene lookup returns CDR1 SGHTA and CDR2 FQGNSA. V gave up 4 bases and J gave up 0 bases; unmatched junction bases: 1. This CDR3 has 15 residues. The CDR3 DNA sequence: TGTGCCAGCAGCTGGACAGGGGACTCTGGAAACACCATATATTTT. Encoded protein: CASSWTGDSGNTIYF.

In its sample, this clone was seen once. The rearrangement uses TRBV19 and TRBJ2-5, with TRBD1 matching over 10 bases. The CDR3 length is 13 residues. Germline lookup yields CDR1 LNHDA and CDR2 SQIVND (reference sequence). V shed 6 bases, J shed 4 bases, and the junction held 2 bases outside the gene matches. The CDR3 nucleotides read TGTGCCAGTAGCCGGACAGGGGGAGAGACCCAGTACTTC. Its protein product is CASSRTGGETQYF. Supplemented by reference TRBV19 and TRBJ2-5, the full variable domain reads DGGITQSPKYLFRKEGQNVTLSCEQNLNHDAMYWYRQDPGQGLRLIYYSQIVNDFQKGDIAEGYSVSREKKESFPLTVTSAQKNPTAFYLCASSRTGGETQYFGPGTRLLVL.

V is TRBV5-8 and J is TRBJ1-6; 11 bases align to TRBD1. CDR1 and CDR2 from the germline V gene are SGHTS and YDEGEE. The V segment lost 8 bases and the J segment 14 bases; nucleotides outside the gene matches: 12. The CDR3 has 14 amino acids. CDR3 amino acids: CASLQGTGGFTLHF. The CDR3 nucleotides are TGTGCCAGTTTACAGGGGACAGGGGGATTCACCCTCCACTTT.

The rearrangement uses TRBV7-9 and TRBJ1-2; 8 bases match TRBD1. V was clipped by 0 bases and J by 8 bases; unmatched bases: 11. This CDR3 comprises 16 residues. CDR1 is SEHNR, CDR2 FQNEAQ, per germline (reference sequence). This CDR3 reads CASSLAQTGGNKGYTF. CDR3 nucleotides: TGTGCCAGCAGCTTAGCTCAAACAGGGGGAAATAAAGGCTACACCTTC.

The chain has TRBV28 and TRBJ2-1; 7 nucleotides match TRBD2. Trimming removed 1 base from V and 5 bases from J; junction bases left unmatched: 11. The CDR3 runs to 17 residues. Germline CDR1 MDHEN, CDR2 SYDVKM. CDR3 in amino acids: CASSLYPRWEGHNEQFF. In DNA form, the CDR3 reads TGTGCCAGCAGTTTATATCCTAGGTGGGAGGGCCACAATGAGCAGTTCTTC.

V is TRBV7-2 and J is TRBJ1-5; D is perhaps TRBD1 (5 bases). V was shortened by 1 base and J by 1 base, with 8 bases between the two germline ends. The CDR3 extends over 15 amino acids. Germline V gives CDR1 SGHTA, CDR2 FQGNSA. CDR3 nucleotides: TGTGCCAGCAGCTTAGACGGGGGAAGCAATCAGCCCCAGCATTTT. Translated: CASSLDGGSNQPQHF.

Written as DNA, the CDR3 is TGTGCCAGCAGTGAAATACGGAGCTATGGCTACACCTTC. As protein: CASSEIRSYGYTF. This chain joins TRBV6-1 and TRBJ1-2; D unclear. V lost 2 bases and J lost 4, with 8 bases in between. The CDR3 length is 13 residues. Looked up from germline, CDR1 is MNHNS and CDR2 is SASEGT.

The chain is built from TRBV27 and TRBJ1-2; 8 nucleotides match TRBD1. V trimming: 2 bases; J trimming: 4 bases; junction bases outside the gene matches: 9. This CDR3 contains 16 residues. In germline, CDR1 is MNHEY, CDR2 SMNVEV (reference sequence). The CDR3 region is CASSLQGAGVGYGYTF. The CDR3 DNA reads TGTGCCAGCAGTTTACAGGGGGCAGGAGTCGGCTATGGCTACACCTTC.

This clone was seen only a few times. This rearrangement joins TRBV29-1 to TRBJ1-4, with a tentative D call TRBD1 (6 bases). Between the trimmed V and J ends, which lost 6 bases and 6 bases, there was a span of 11 bases. The CDR3 has 12 amino acids. Germline CDR1 SQVTM, CDR2 ANQGSEA. The CDR3 reads CSVAGVDEKLFF. The CDR3 region has the DNA TGCAGCGTGGCAGGGGTGGATGAAAAACTGTTTTTT.

The rearrangement uses TRBV29-1 and TRBJ2-7, with unresolved D. V was shortened by 4 bases and J by 7 bases, with 14 bases between the two germline ends. CDR1 is SQVTM, CDR2 ANQGSEA, per germline. The CDR3 is 12 residues long. CDR3 DNA: TGCAGCGTTGGGCCTACACGGTGGGAGCAGTACTTC. Residues: CSVGPTRWEQYF.

The chain combines TRBV20-1 with TRBJ2-7; 16 positions agree with TRBD2. In germline, CDR1 is DFQATT, CDR2 SNEGSKA (reference sequence). With V trimmed by 3 bases and J by 0 bases, 5 bases remained unmatched. There are 17 residues in the CDR3. The CDR3 protein is CSASGTSGGGHSYEQYF. The DNA of the CDR3 is TGCAGTGCTAGTGGGACTAGCGGGGGGGGGCACTCCTACGAGCAGTACTTC.

CDR3 residues: CASSTRTGGNEQFF. The CDR3 nucleotides read TGTGCCAGCAGTACCCGAACAGGGGGCAATGAGCAGTTCTTC. The chain has TRBV2 and TRBJ2-1; TRBD1 matches 8 bases. The length of the CDR3 is 14 residues. Trimming removed 5 bases from V and 6 bases from J; junction bases left unmatched: 6. Germline CDR1 is SNHLY and CDR2 is FYNNEI.

The V call is TRBV14, the J call TRBJ1-4, with D unresolved. Between the trimmed V and J ends, which lost 1 base and 7 bases, there was a span of 7 bases. The CDR3 extends over 13 amino acids. Germline V lookup: CDR1 SGHDN, CDR2 FVKESK. CDR3 protein: CASSQVGFEKLFF. Written as DNA, the CDR3 is TGTGCCAGCAGCCAAGTTGGATTTGAAAAACTGTTTTTT.

This chain connects TRBV4-1 to TRBJ2-1; 8 bases match TRBD1. V shed 0 bases, J shed 6 bases, and the junction held 10 bases outside the gene matches. This CDR3 region has 17 residues. Germline CDR1 and CDR2: MGHRA and YSYEKL. DNA of the CDR3: TGCGCCAGCAGCCAAGACCCCCCAGGGGGCATTCTCAATGAGCAGTTCTTC. Translation gives CASSQDPPGGILNEQFF.

The V gene is TRBV28, the J gene TRBJ2-1, with a possible D match to TRBD2 (6 bases). Germline V gene data show CDR1 as MDHEN and CDR2 as SYDVKM. The CDR3 contains 16 residues. V lost 4 bases to trimming and J lost 4 bases, with 17 bases between them. The CDR3 sequence: CASSSRVAESYNEQFF. In DNA, the CDR3 is TGTGCCAGCAGTTCCAGGGTAGCGGAATCGTACAATGAGCAGTTCTTC.

This clone was detected a few times. The chain employs TRBV2 and TRBJ1-5; no clear D gene. The CDR3 has 15 residues. V shed 7 bases and J shed 3 bases, with 16 bases lying between them. Germline V lookup: CDR1 SNHLY, CDR2 FYNNEI. The DNA of the CDR3 is TGTGCCAGCAAAAACGACGGGGTTAACAATCAGCCCCAGCATTTT. Translating it yields CASKNDGVNNQPQHF. The whole variable domain, filled in from reference TRBV2 and TRBJ1-5, reads EPEVTQTPSHQVTQMGQEVILRCVPISNHLYFYWYRQILGQKVEFLVSFYNNEISEKSEIFDDQFSVERPDGSNFTLKIRSTKLEDSAMYFCASKNDGVNNQPQHFGDGTRLSIL.